This passage covers 32 T cell receptor beta chains from one sample sequenced in a study of cytomegalovirus exposure and HLA in healthy donors. PCR was performed using 60 Vbeta and 13 Jbeta primers. Sequencing used immunoSEQ multiplex PCR; TCRdb keeps in-frame clones, though not all of them. Here the sample spans about 170,000 clones, approximately 78% being singletons. Sequencing used PBMCs. These receptors came from a woman between 18 and 29 years old in good health and CMV-seronegative.

Here the CDR3 DNA reads TGTGCCAGCAGTCAGTCGTCTGAAGCTTTCTTT. This sequence encodes CASSQSSEAFF. The rearrangement links TRBV6-6 to TRBJ1-1; D uncertain. Germline CDR1 MNHNY, CDR2 SVGAGI (reference sequence). V lost 5 bases and J 6 bases, leaving 7 bases between the germline ends. CDR3 length equals 11 residues.

This clone was detected only once. The chain combines TRBV28 with TRBJ2-3; the match to TRBD2 covers 7 bases. Germline CDR1 MDHEN, CDR2 SYDVKM. Trimming removed 2 bases from V and 0 bases from J; junction bases left unmatched: 8. This CDR3 is 17 amino acids long. CDR3 nucleotides: TGTGCCAGCAGTTTAATGACTAGCCGGCACAGCACAGATACGCAGTATTTT. Its translation: CASSLMTSRHSTDTQYF.

V and J are TRBV11-2 and TRBJ2-7; 7 bases are shared with TRBD1. V gave up 0 bases and J gave up 6 bases; unmatched junction bases: 2. Germline values: CDR1 SGHAT, CDR2 FQNNGV. The CDR3 has 13 amino acids. The CDR3 sequence is CASSLDRQGEQYF. The DNA of the CDR3 is TGTGCCAGCAGCTTAGATAGACAGGGCGAGCAGTACTTC.

The chain uses TRBV9 and TRBJ2-1; tentatively, D is TRBD1 (6 bases). The CDR3 totals 15 residues. V was cut by 0 bases and J by 8 bases, with 15 bases left in between. Germline lookup yields CDR1 SGDLS and CDR2 YYNGEE. CDR3 region: CASSVAGVGNYEQFF. The CDR3 coding sequence is TGTGCCAGCAGCGTAGCAGGGGTCGGTAATTATGAGCAGTTCTTC.

This clone was counted between two and nine times. V and J are TRBV7-9 and TRBJ2-1, with a possible D match to TRBD2 (6 bases). With 0 bases removed from V and 0 bases from J, the gap between germline ends came to 12 bases. CDR3 length: 17 residues. Germline CDR1 and CDR2: SEHNR and FQNEAQ (reference sequence). The CDR3 nucleotides are TGTGCCAGCAGCTTAGCTTTGGTCGGGAGCTCCTACAATGAGCAGTTCTTC. Translating gives CASSLALVGSSYNEQFF.

This sequence joins TRBV6-5 and TRBJ2-7; D possibly corresponds to TRBD2 (6 bases). Trimming cost V 6 bases and J 0 bases, with 15 bases left between them. CDR1 is MNHEY and CDR2 is SVGAGI in the germline V gene. There are 15 residues in the CDR3. The CDR3 nucleotides are TGTGCCAGCAGCCGTCCGGGACTGAGCTCCTACGAGCAGTACTTC. It is translated as CASSRPGLSSYEQYF.

The chain is built from TRBV28 and TRBJ2-7; D not resolved. The CDR3 is 14 amino acids. The V and J ends lost 2 bases and 6 bases respectively, with 14 bases between them. Germline V gene lookup returns CDR1 MDHEN and CDR2 SYDVKM. The CDR3 here is CASSLRNLRSEQYF. For the CDR3, the DNA is TGTGCCAGCAGTTTACGCAACCTTCGGAGCGAGCAGTACTTC. The full variable domain, in which reference TRBV28 and TRBJ2-7 provide the parts outside the CDR3, is DVKVTQSSRYLVKRTGEKVFLECVQDMDHENMFWYRQDPGLGLRLIYFSYDVKMKEKGDIPEGYSVSREKKERFSLILESASTNQTSMYLCASSLRNLRSEQYFGPGTRLTVT.

V usage is TRBV11-3 and J usage is TRBJ2-7, with 9 bases fitting TRBD2. Germline loops: CDR1 SGHNT, CDR2 YENEEA. This CDR3 has 13 residues. V dropped 6 bases and J dropped 3; count of bases not matched to a gene: 3. The CDR3 region is CASRRLAVYEQYF. Written as DNA, the CDR3 is TGTGCCAGCAGGCGACTAGCGGTCTACGAGCAGTACTTC.

This clone was detected a few times. The J gene is TRBJ1-1, the V gene TRBV6-5, with D unresolved. V was shortened by 6 bases and J by 10 bases, with 15 bases between the two germline ends. The CDR3 runs to 12 residues. Germline CDR1 MNHEY, CDR2 SVGAGI. The CDR3: CASSPGSPGAFF. As DNA, the CDR3 is TGTGCCAGCAGCCCCGGGAGCCCAGGAGCTTTCTTT.

The V call is TRBV2, the J call TRBJ2-1; 9 nucleotides line up with TRBD1. CDR1 and CDR2 from the germline V gene are SNHLY and FYNNEI. The CDR3 is 16 amino acids. Trimming at V came to 6 bases and at J to 5 bases, leaving 11 bases not matched to a gene. The CDR3 DNA is TGTGCCAGCAGCAAGGACAGGGGTCCGCTTCACAATGAGCAGTTCTTC. It is translated as CASSKDRGPLHNEQFF.

V and J are TRBV28 and TRBJ2-7, with 10 nucleotides matching TRBD1. CDR1 is MDHEN and CDR2 is SYDVKM in the germline V gene. The CDR3 contains 14 residues. J lost 4 bases, V lost 5 bases, and 5 bases had no gene match. The CDR3: CASSTTGGWYEQYF. The CDR3 bases are TGTGCCAGCAGTACGACAGGGGGCTGGTACGAGCAGTACTTC.

This chain's CDR3 is CASSLTPSGRYEQYF. The CDR3, as DNA: TGTGCCAGCAGTTTAACGCCTAGCGGGCGCTACGAGCAGTACTTC. V gene TRBV27 combines with J gene TRBJ2-7; TRBD2 matches 8 bases. In germline, CDR1 is MNHEY, CDR2 SMNVEV (reference sequence). Trimming at V came to 2 bases and at J to 3 bases, leaving 6 bases not matched to a gene. This CDR3 region has 15 residues.

J is TRBJ1-2 and V is TRBV4-1; D uncertain. The CDR3 runs 15 residues. V was pared by 0 bases and J by 0 bases, with 8 bases between. The germline V gene encodes CDR1 MGHRA and CDR2 YSYEKL. DNA for the CDR3: TGCGCCAGCAGCCAAGACGGAGGGCCTAACTATGGCTACACCTTC. This gives the protein CASSQDGGPNYGYTF.

The chain combines TRBV2 with TRBJ2-2, with TRBD1 matching over 9 bases. This CDR3 comprises 14 residues. CDR1 and CDR2 from the germline V gene are SNHLY and FYNNEI. The ends lost 6 bases at V and 6 bases at J; junction bases unmatched: 5. The CDR3 sequence is CASSLGQGPGELFF. The CDR3 DNA reads as TGTGCCAGCAGCCTGGGACAGGGTCCCGGGGAGCTGTTTTTT.

This clone was seen a single time. This sequence joins TRBV5-6 and TRBJ2-7, with 9 bases lining up with TRBD1. Germline values: CDR1 SGHDT, CDR2 YYEEEE. The length of the CDR3 is 13 residues. Trimming took 4 bases from V and 5 from J; bases not matched to a gene: 4. This CDR3 is CASSLDRGDEQYF. As DNA, the CDR3 is TGTGCCAGCAGCCTGGACAGGGGAGACGAGCAGTACTTC.

The chain joins TRBV9 to TRBJ2-3; D is possibly TRBD2 (6 bases). The CDR3 sequence is 13 residues long. Deletions cut 0 bases from V and 8 bases from J, with 10 bases between. Germline CDR1 is SGDLS and CDR2 is YYNGEE. The CDR3 here is CASSVVPEGTQYF. CDR3 bases: TGTGCCAGCAGCGTAGTGCCGGAGGGTACGCAGTATTTT.

The J gene is TRBJ2-2, the V gene TRBV4-3, with D tentatively TRBD1 (5 bases). Trimming took 0 bases from V and 7 from J, leaving 15 bases between them. Per germline, CDR1 LGHNA and CDR2 YSLEER. CDR3 length: 16 residues. The CDR3 loop reads CASSQDRFRAIGELFF. DNA for the CDR3: TGCGCCAGCAGCCAAGATCGGTTCAGGGCCATCGGGGAGCTGTTTTTT.

The chain employs TRBV19 and TRBJ1-2; maybe TRBD1 (5 bases). V was cut by 11 bases and J by 7 bases, with 14 bases left in between. Per germline, CDR1 LNHDA and CDR2 SQIVND (reference sequence). The CDR3 loop spans 11 amino acids. CDR3 amino acids: CAGGSFGGYTF. The CDR3 DNA reads TGTGCCGGGGGGAGTTTTGGTGGCTACACCTTC.

The V gene is TRBV7-2, the J gene TRBJ2-1; 11 bases fit TRBD2. Trimming at V came to 5 bases and at J to 4 bases, leaving 4 bases not matched to a gene. The CDR3 length is 15 residues. From germline, CDR1 is SGHTA and CDR2 FQGNSA. The CDR3 is CASSRGTSGYNEQFF. The CDR3 region has the DNA TGTGCCAGCAGCCGCGGGACTAGCGGTTACAATGAGCAGTTCTTC.

This clone was seen only a few times. The V and J genes are TRBV7-9 and TRBJ2-7; a weak D match, TRBD1 (6 bases). This CDR3 comprises 12 residues. V was shortened by 8 bases and J by 2 bases, with 10 bases between the two germline ends. Per germline, CDR1 SEHNR and CDR2 FQNEAQ (reference sequence). CDR3 bases: TGTGCCAGCTCATGGGGGCCCTACGAGCAGTACTTC. It encodes CASSWGPYEQYF.

CDR3 coding DNA: TGTGCCAGCAGTTCACCGGGACTAGCGGTAACAGATACGCAGTATTTT. Protein: CASSSPGLAVTDTQYF. The V and J genes are TRBV27 and TRBJ2-3, with 11 bases fitting TRBD2. From germline, CDR1 is MNHEY and CDR2 SMNVEV (reference sequence). CDR3 length equals 16 residues. The V and J ends lost 4 bases and 3 bases, in that order; junction bases with no gene match: 6.

This sequence joins TRBV6-1 and TRBJ1-5; the D gene is possibly TRBD1 (6 bases). Germline V CDR1 and CDR2: MNHNS, SASEGT. There are 13 residues in the CDR3. Trimming shortened V by 7 bases and J by 7 bases, and 14 bases separated the two germline ends. CDR3 in DNA: TGTGCCAGCACACCAGGGGTGCGGCAGCCCCAGCATTTT. Residues: CASTPGVRQPQHF.

The chain carries TRBV11-2 and TRBJ2-5; 11 bases map to TRBD1. This CDR3 is built from 18 residues. Germline CDR1 SGHAT, CDR2 FQNNGV. Germline trimming cut 5 bases from V and 5 bases from J; bases unmatched to any gene: 16. This CDR3 is CASSVHYPGQGERETQYF. The CDR3 region has the DNA TGTGCCAGCAGCGTCCACTACCCGGGACAGGGGGAGCGGGAGACCCAGTACTTC.

CDR3 nucleotide sequence: TGTGCCAGCAGCCGGACCGGGACTAGCGGCACAGATACGCAGTATTTT. Amino acid sequence: CASSRTGTSGTDTQYF. The chain employs TRBV7-2 and TRBJ2-3; 10 nucleotides line up with TRBD2. Losses at the gene ends were 5 bases for V and 1 base for J; bases not matched to a gene: 6. The CDR3 totals 16 residues. Germline values: CDR1 SGHTA, CDR2 FQGNSA.

The chain is built from TRBV30 and TRBJ2-1, with TRBD2 matching 10 bases. The length of the CDR3 is 17 residues. J gave up 3 bases and V 3 bases, and 11 bases lay outside the gene matches. CDR1 and CDR2 (germline): GTSNPN, SVGIG (reference sequence). Here the CDR3 reads CAWRLTSGFTNYNEQFF. CDR3 nucleotides: TGTGCCTGGAGATTGACTAGCGGGTTCACAAACTACAATGAGCAGTTCTTC.

V usage is TRBV5-8 and J usage is TRBJ2-1, with TRBD2 matching over 8 bases. This CDR3 region has 16 residues. Trimming removed 4 bases from V and 9 bases from J; junction bases left unmatched: 15. CDR1 SGHTS and CDR2 YDEGEE come from the germline V gene. This CDR3 is CASSRVRDGGRSEQFF. The CDR3 DNA sequence: TGTGCCAGCAGCCGCGTTCGGGATGGCGGGAGGAGTGAGCAGTTCTTC.

The V gene is TRBV9, the J gene TRBJ2-1; possible D gene TRBD1, 5 bases. The germline V gene has CDR1 SGDLS and CDR2 YYNGEE. The ends were cut back, 1 base at V and 3 bases at J, with 23 bases in the middle. The CDR3 covers 19 residues. The CDR3 loop is CASSVTPTRQGRNYNEQFF. DNA for the CDR3: TGTGCCAGCAGCGTAACCCCTACCCGCCAGGGCAGAAACTACAATGAGCAGTTCTTC.

CDR3 region: CASSYTGTASYEQYF. DNA of the CDR3: TGTGCCAGCAGTTACACCGGGACAGCGTCCTACGAGCAGTACTTC. V is TRBV6-5 and J is TRBJ2-7; 7 positions match TRBD1. CDR3 size: 15 residues. V shed 2 bases and J 1 base; nucleotides not matched to a gene: 5. Germline lookup yields CDR1 MNHEY and CDR2 SVGAGI.

V is TRBV6-6 and J is TRBJ2-7; the D is unclear. Germline values: CDR1 MNHNY, CDR2 SVGAGI (reference sequence). The CDR3 covers 13 residues. V was trimmed by 3 bases and J by 5 bases, leaving 11 bases between them. The CDR3 reads CASSYLQDNEQYF. The CDR3 nucleotides are TGTGCCAGCAGTTATCTCCAGGATAACGAGCAGTACTTC.

The V call is TRBV19, the J call TRBJ2-3; 8 nucleotides align to TRBD1. J lost 6 bases, V lost 2 bases, and 7 bases had no gene match. The V gene's germline CDR1 is LNHDA and CDR2 SQIVND (reference sequence). The length of the CDR3 is 15 residues. CDR3 sequence (DNA): TGTGCCAGTAGTATATTCCAGGGGGCAATGGATACGCAGTATTTT. Translating gives CASSIFQGAMDTQYF.

The rearrangement links TRBV13 to TRBJ1-1, with TRBD1 matching over 9 bases. The V segment lost 4 bases and the J segment 3 bases; nucleotides outside the gene matches: 9. CDR3 length: 16 amino acids. The germline gives CDR1 PRHDT, CDR2 FYEKMQ (reference sequence). In DNA, the CDR3 is TGTGCCAGCAGCTCCCGAAGGGACAGGGCTTACACTGAAGCTTTCTTT. Translation gives CASSSRRDRAYTEAFF.

Only a few counts were recorded for this clone. V and J are TRBV15 and TRBJ1-2, with 9 positions matching TRBD1. Germline lookup yields CDR1 LNHNV and CDR2 YYDKDF (reference sequence). The CDR3 sequence is 16 residues long. V dropped 0 bases and J dropped 4; count of bases not matched to a gene: 6. The CDR3 coding sequence is TGTGCCACCAGCAGAGAGTTACAGGGGGCAGGCTATGGCTACACCTTC. Translated: CATSRELQGAGYGYTF.